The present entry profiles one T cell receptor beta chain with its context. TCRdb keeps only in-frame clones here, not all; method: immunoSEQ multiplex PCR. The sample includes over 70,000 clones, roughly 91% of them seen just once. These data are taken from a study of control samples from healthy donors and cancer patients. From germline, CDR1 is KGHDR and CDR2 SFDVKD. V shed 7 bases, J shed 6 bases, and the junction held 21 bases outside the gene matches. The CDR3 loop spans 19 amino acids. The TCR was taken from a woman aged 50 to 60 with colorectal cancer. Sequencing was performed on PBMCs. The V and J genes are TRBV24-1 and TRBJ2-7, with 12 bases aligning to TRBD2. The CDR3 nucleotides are TGTGCCACCAGCCAAGCGATACTCACTAGCGGGGGGCCCTCGTCCGAGCAGTACGTC. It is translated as CATSQAILTSGGPSSEQYV.